Included here is one T cell receptor (beta chain) sequence, with context. V lost 5 bases, J lost 0 bases, and 9 bases lay in between. Germline loops: CDR1 SGHTA, CDR2 FQGTGA. There are 14 residues in the CDR3. Libraries were prepared by immunoSEQ multiplex PCR; TCRdb keeps only in-frame clonotypes and omits some of them. Counted here are tens of thousands of clones, roughly 85% occurring once; the ten biggest clones make up around 39%. This entry is derived from a study of blood T cell repertoires in COVID-19. This clonotype originated in a man at least 80 years old with acute or convalescent COVID-19. The sequenced sample consisted of peripheral blood. The J gene is TRBJ2-3, the V gene TRBV7-3; D is unresolved. This CDR3 is CASSPLRSTDTQYF. The CDR3 DNA reads as TGTGCCAGCAGCCCCCTCCGGAGCACAGATACGCAGTATTTT.